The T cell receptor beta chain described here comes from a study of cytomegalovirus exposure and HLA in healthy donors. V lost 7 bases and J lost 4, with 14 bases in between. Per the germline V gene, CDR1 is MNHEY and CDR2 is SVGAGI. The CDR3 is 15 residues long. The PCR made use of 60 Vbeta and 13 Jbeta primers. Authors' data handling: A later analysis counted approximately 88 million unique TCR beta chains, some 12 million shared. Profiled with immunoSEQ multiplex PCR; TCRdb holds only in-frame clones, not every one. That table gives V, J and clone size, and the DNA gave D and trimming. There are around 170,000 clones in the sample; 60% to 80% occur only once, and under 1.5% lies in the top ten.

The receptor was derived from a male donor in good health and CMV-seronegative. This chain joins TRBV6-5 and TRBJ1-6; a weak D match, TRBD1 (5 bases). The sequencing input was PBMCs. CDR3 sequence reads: CASTADRYYNSPLHF. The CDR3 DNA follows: TGTGCCAGCACCGCCGACAGATATTATAATTCACCCCTCCACTTT.